This T cell receptor beta chain appears in the sequencing data of a study of T-cell reconstitution after alpha-beta-depleted transplantation in children. The CDR3 is 15 residues long. V was clipped by 1 base and J by 4 bases, with 13 bases between them. Per germline, CDR1 MGHRA and CDR2 YSYEKL. Preparation of the TCRbeta library was carried out with unique molecular identifiers. TCRdb re-analysed the PCR reads in MiXCR, keeping a single row per CDR3 protein. Among over 400,000 distinct CDR3 sequences listed, under 15% were seen once. This clonotype was recorded many times. The TCR was taken from a human donor who donated a stem cell graft to a child with combined immunodeficiency. This chain uses TRBV4-1 with TRBJ2-5; D is possibly TRBD1 or TRBD2 (5 bases each). The source was PBMCs from the stem cell graft donor, collected from the stem cell graft. CDR3 region: CASSQGPGPGETQYF. The CDR3, as DNA: TGCGCCAGCAGCCAAGGCCCGGGACCAGGAGAGACCCAGTACTTC.